This is a list of T cell receptor beta chains from one sample in a study of molecular identifiers for immune sequencing clone quantification. A single record per CDR3 protein comes from TCRdb applying MiXCR to the PCR reads. This sample has around 460,000 distinct CDR3 sequences, with over 20% found just once. The source material was naive CD8+ T cells from blood, with Jurkat cell RNA spiked in. These TCRs come from a human donor in good health. Some libraries in this study had Jurkat cell RNA spiked in. CDR3s include the opening cysteine and the closing phenylalanine or tryptophan. The order of the fields is CDR3 length, V gene, clone size, J gene, CDR3 protein. Clone size is stated in some rows and not others, as once, few, many or a class when expanded.

15,TRBV5-6,many,TRBJ2-3,CASSSKRGVTDTQYF
16,TRBV5-6,-,TRBJ2-1,CASSQIWAGGNNEQFF
15,TRBV2,many,TRBJ2-3,CASSEGGQSTDTQYF
14,TRBV27,many,TRBJ1-6,CASSFRGINSPLHF
14,TRBV6-5,many,TRBJ2-5,CASTPDSFKETQYF
14,TRBV12-3/TRBV12-4,few,TRBJ1-1,CASSLADLNTGAFF
20,TRBV15,-,TRBJ2-5,CATSSLSYNRLTNPQETQYF
16,TRBV4-3,-,TRBJ2-7,CASSQDYTGTSGEQYF
17,TRBV29-1,many,TRBJ2-3,CSVEMVFLGQRTDTQYF
15,TRBV9,many,TRBJ1-3,CASSGGVTSGNTIYF
15,TRBV4-1,-,TRBJ2-7,CASSQEGQGPHEQYF
13,TRBV6-5,many,TRBJ1-1,CASSEKMNTEAFF
15,TRBV6-2/TRBV6-3,-,TRBJ2-7,CAGSGDSPLSYEQYF
16,TRBV20-1,-,TRBJ2-3,CSARPMRGESTDTQYF
16,TRBV2,many,TRBJ2-3,CASIPSGSGWTDTQYF
14,TRBV5-3,-,TRBJ2-2,CASSHWVGHGELFF
15,TRBV11-2,many,TRBJ2-5,CASSSYGQGGETQYF
11,TRBV15,few,TRBJ2-5,CATNAGETQYF
15,TRBV28,many,TRBJ1-5,CASQPQGAWDQPQHF
15,TRBV7-9,many,TRBJ2-5,CASSLATSFQETQYF
15,TRBV7-9,many,TRBJ2-3,CASSAQGALTDTQYF
16,TRBV9,many,TRBJ2-3,CASSVEQGAGTDTQYF
12,TRBV10-3,few,TRBJ2-1,CAISDSLNEQFF
15,TRBV30,many,TRBJ2-1,CAWRTSLSPYNEQFF
13,TRBV12-3/TRBV12-4,few,TRBJ1-2,CASSGQGLSGYTF
13,TRBV6-5,-,TRBJ2-5,CASSYSARETQYF
14,TRBV30,few,TRBJ2-7,CAGGLAGLTYEQYF
15,TRBV12-3/TRBV12-4,many,TRBJ2-2,CASQGQGIYTGELFF
16,TRBV7-9,few,TRBJ1-1,CASNPTGQGENTEAFF
15,TRBV9,-,TRBJ2-7,CASSVTGLAGGEQYF
17,TRBV7-4,-,TRBJ1-5,CASSHTQQVYSNQPQHF
15,TRBV28,-,TRBJ2-7,CASSTTGEMSYEQYF
13,TRBV4-3,many,TRBJ1-3,CASSQVLGNTIYF
14,TRBV30,once,TRBJ2-7,CAWRLGGAWDEQYF
18,TRBV7-9,many,TRBJ2-7,CASSPTGATPNRAYEQYF
16,TRBV12-3/TRBV12-4,many,TRBJ2-3,CASSFPGTGNTDTQYF
16,TRBV13,-,TRBJ2-5,CASSLRGLAEQETQYF
23,TRBV7-9,-,TRBJ1-4,CASSFGGARATPGRTAYNEKLFF
20,TRBV15,many,TRBJ1-2,CATSYSDSMVQTNTNYGYTF
15,TRBV27,-,TRBJ1-3,CASSLFWSSGNTIYF
15,TRBV4-3,many,TRBJ2-7,CASSQGTSRGYEQYF
15,TRBV20-1,-,TRBJ1-2,CSARDPGGLNYGYTF
20,TRBV7-8,few,TRBJ1-4,CASSPRIGTHDTDTNEKLFF
12,TRBV12-3/TRBV12-4,-,TRBJ2-2,CASSGTDGELFF
13,TRBV10-3,-,TRBJ2-7,CATSGGRNYEQYF
16,TRBV2,-,TRBJ2-1,CASRLRGSGGVHEQFF
13,TRBV5-5,many,TRBJ2-7,CASSPDRVSEQYF
14,TRBV4-3,many,TRBJ2-7,CASSQDRVAYEQYF
20,TRBV6-2/TRBV6-3,few,TRBJ2-3,CASSSSGVLTSSSVTDTQYF
15,TRBV11-2,-,TRBJ2-3,CASSPGTRSIDTQYF